This T cell receptor (beta chain) was documented in a study of blood T cell repertoires in COVID-19. Study-wide context: Acute-phase and convalescent COVID-19 samples originated in the United States, Italy and Spain. T cells, B-cell-depleted T cells, or PBMCs supplied cDNA or gDNA.

Methods used by the authors: Nucleated cell counts were estimated from reference gene primer amplification. Only in-frame clones appear in the TCRdb table, and some are missing; sequencing was by immunoSEQ multiplex PCR. The V and J calls and clone size come from that table; D and trimming were worked out from the DNA. The sample lists fewer than 100,000 clones; roughly four fifths were seen once. Germline V gene lookup returns CDR1 ENHRY and CDR2 SYGVKD. There are 13 residues in the CDR3. V gave up 2 bases and J gave up 8 bases, with 12 bases separating them. The chain couples TRBV10-3 to TRBJ1-2; a possible D gene is TRBD1 (6 bases). The source of this sequence is a man aged 50 to 59 with acute or convalescent COVID-19. The source material was peripheral blood. CDR3 DNA: TGTGCCATCAGTGAGGGGACAAGGGGAGGCTACACCTTC. It yields the protein CAISEGTRGGYTF.